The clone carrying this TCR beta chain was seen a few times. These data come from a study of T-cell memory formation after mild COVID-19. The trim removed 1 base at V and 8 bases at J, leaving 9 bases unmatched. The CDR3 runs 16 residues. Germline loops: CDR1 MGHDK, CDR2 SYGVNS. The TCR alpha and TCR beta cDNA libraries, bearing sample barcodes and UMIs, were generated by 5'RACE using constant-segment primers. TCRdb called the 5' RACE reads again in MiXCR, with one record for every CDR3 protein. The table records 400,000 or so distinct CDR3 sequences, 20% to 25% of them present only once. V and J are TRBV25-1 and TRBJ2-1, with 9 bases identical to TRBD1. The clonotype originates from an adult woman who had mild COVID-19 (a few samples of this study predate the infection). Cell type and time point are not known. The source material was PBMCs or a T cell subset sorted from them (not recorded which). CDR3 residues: CASSESLGQGPDEQFF. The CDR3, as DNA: TGTGCCAGCAGTGAATCTCTGGGACAGGGTCCTGATGAGCAGTTCTTC.